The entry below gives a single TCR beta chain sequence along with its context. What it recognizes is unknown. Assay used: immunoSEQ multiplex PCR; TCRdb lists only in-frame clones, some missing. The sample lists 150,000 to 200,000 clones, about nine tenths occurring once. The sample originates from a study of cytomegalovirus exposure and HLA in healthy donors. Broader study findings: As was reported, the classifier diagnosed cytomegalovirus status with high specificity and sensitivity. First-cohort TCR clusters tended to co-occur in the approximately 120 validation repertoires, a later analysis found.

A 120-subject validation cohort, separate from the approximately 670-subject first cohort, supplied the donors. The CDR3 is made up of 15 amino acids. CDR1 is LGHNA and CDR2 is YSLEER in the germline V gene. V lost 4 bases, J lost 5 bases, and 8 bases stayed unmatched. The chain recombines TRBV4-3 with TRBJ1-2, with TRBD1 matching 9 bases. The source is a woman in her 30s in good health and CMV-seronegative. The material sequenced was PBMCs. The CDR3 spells CASSRGQGSEYGYTF. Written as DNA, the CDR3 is TGCGCCAGCAGCCGTGGACAGGGGTCGGAATATGGCTACACCTTC.